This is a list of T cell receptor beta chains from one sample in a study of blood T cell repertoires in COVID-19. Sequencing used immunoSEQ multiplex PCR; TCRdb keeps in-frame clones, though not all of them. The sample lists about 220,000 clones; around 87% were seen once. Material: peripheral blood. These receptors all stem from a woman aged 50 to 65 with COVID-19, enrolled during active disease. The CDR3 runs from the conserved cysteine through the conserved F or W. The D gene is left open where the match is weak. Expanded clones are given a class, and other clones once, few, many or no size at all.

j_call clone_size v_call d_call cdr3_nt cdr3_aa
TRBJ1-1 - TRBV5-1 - TGCGCCAGCAGCCTGGTTGGGGCAGGGGATGAAGCTTTCTTT CASSLVGAGDEAFF
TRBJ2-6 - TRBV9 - TGTGCCAGCAGCGTAGTGGGGCTCTCTGGGGCCAACGTCCTGACTTTC CASSVVGLSGANVLTF
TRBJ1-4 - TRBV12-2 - TGTGCAAGTCGCTTAGCGGGGACAGTCAACGAAAAACTGTTTTTT CASRLAGTVNEKLFF
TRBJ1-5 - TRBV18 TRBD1 TGTGCCAGCTCCCAAGGGGGCGCGAGCAATCAGCCCCAGCATTTT CASSQGGASNQPQHF
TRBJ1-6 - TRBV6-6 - TGTGCCAGCAGTCCCGTGGGGGGGGATTCACCCCTCCACTTT CASSPVGGDSPLHF
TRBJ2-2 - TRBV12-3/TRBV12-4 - TGTGCCAGCAGTTTAGCTATTGGGGAGCTGTTTTTT CASSLAIGELFF
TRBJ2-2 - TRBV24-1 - TGTGCCACCCTAGCGAACACCGGGGAGCTGTTTTTT CATLANTGELFF
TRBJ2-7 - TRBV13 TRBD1 TGTGCCAGCACCTCACGACAGGGTACCTACGAGCAGTACTTC CASTSRQGTYEQYF
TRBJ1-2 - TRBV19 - TGTGCCAGTAGCTCGGGAAAGGACTATGGCTACACCTTC CASSSGKDYGYTF
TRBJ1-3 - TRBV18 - TGTGCCAGCTCACCACAATCCTCCGGAAACACCATATATTTT CASSPQSSGNTIYF
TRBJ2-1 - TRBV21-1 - TGTGCCAAGTACCTTTTGGGACAGGGCTTTCAGTTCTTC CAKYLLGQGFQFF
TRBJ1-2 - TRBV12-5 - TGTGCTAGTGGCCGCGGACAGTCTCTAAACTATGGCTACACCTTC CASGRGQSLNYGYTF
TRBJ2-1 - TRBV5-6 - TGTGCCAGCAGCTCAGAGGGTGGTGAGCAGTTCTTC CASSSEGGEQFF
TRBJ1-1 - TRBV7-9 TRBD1 TGTGCCAGCAGCTTATACGACAGGGTGAACACTGAAGCTTTCTTT CASSLYDRVNTEAFF
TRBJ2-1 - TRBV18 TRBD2 TGTGCCAGCTCCCGAATCGTAGCGGGAGGTTACAATGAGCAGTTCTTC CASSRIVAGGYNEQFF
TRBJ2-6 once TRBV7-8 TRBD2 TGTGCCAGCAGCCCGAGGACTAGCGGGGGGGCTCGGGCCAACGTCCTGACTTTC CASSPRTSGGARANVLTF
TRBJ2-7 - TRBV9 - TGTGCCAGCAGCGAGGGGGTCGGGACCTACGAGCAGTACTTC CASSEGVGTYEQYF
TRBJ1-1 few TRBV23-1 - TGCGCCAGCAGTCAATCCGGAGGCCATGAAGCTTTCTTT CASSQSGGHEAFF
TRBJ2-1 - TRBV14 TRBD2 TGTGCCAGCAGCCCACTAGCGGGGCTCTTTACGGAGCAGTTCTTC CASSPLAGLFTEQFF
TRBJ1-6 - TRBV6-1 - TGTGCCAGCAGTGACGGGTTTCTAGGATCACCCCTCCACTTT CASSDGFLGSPLHF
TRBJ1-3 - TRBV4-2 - TGTGCCAGCAGCCAAGGAGGCGGGGGCGAAGGCGGAAACACCATATATTTT CASSQGGGGEGGNTIYF
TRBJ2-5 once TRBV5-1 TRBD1 TGCGCCAGCAGCTTGGAATCGGGACAGGGGGCAGAGACCCAGTACTTC CASSLESGQGAETQYF
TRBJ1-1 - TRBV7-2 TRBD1 TGTGCCAGCAGGTCCGGGACAGGGGTTCGGGGTTGGAAAGGAGCTTTCTTT CASRSGTGVRGWKGAFF
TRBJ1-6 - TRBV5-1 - TGCGCCAGCAGCTTGTACCGACAGACGAATAATTCACCCCTCCACTTT CASSLYRQTNNSPLHF
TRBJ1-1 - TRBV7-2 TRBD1 TGTGCCAGCAGCATAGGACAGGGGTTGAATCCTTCGAACACTGAAGCTTTCTTT CASSIGQGLNPSNTEAFF
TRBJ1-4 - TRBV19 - TGTGCCAGTAGTCCGACAGCTCATGCAACTAATGAAAAACTGTTTTTT CASSPTAHATNEKLFF
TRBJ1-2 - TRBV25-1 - TGTGCCAGCACTCATTGGGGAGACTATGGCTACACCTTC CASTHWGDYGYTF